This T cell receptor beta chain was identified during a study of a mutant IDH1 vaccine in newly diagnosed glioma. Turning to the study itself: The start of vaccination came 4-6 weeks after radiotherapy alone, or with temozolomide cycles. Standard pretreatment was either radiotherapy, temozolomide, or, for most, radiochemotherapy with temozolomide.

Study findings and constraints: Alterations occurring in top peripheral T cell clonotypes seemed unrelated to pseudoprogression.

Time point here: week 11, during vaccination. Doses comprised 300 ug of mutant IDH1 20-mer peptide each, plus topical imiquimod. Measured with immunoSEQ multiplex PCR; TCRdb has only the in-frame clones, and not every one. Here the sample spans roughly 130,000 clones, around 80% being singletons. With regard to this clone: Antigen: not known.

The ends were cut back, 6 bases at V and 0 bases at J, with 6 bases in the middle. Germline-derived CDR1 and CDR2 are SEHNR and FQNEAQ (reference sequence). The CDR3 extends over 13 amino acids. This clonotype originated in a man aged 35 to 55 with glioma. The chain uses TRBV7-9 and TRBJ2-1; no clear D gene. This specimen was PBMCs, taken from a glioma patient whose treatment included an IDH1 peptide vaccine. The DNA of the CDR3 is TGTGCCAGCAGGATCGGCTCCTACAATGAGCAGTTCTTC. It translates to CASRIGSYNEQFF.